This T cell receptor beta chain was sequenced during a study of OX40 agonist ivuxolimab in advanced cancers. Overall study: Ivuxolimab was delivered to patients intravenously every 2 weeks at doses spanning 0.01 to 10 mg/kg. With a range of roughly 20 to 80, age averaged approximately 60 years, and around 83% were male. Study-wide findings and caveats: Antigen targets of the expanded peripheral T cells went undetermined.

In regard to this clone: As yet, its antigen is unknown.

Sequenced by immunoSEQ multiplex PCR; TCRdb stores in-frame clones only, minus some. The sample yields more than 45,000 clones, roughly 80% seen once. Baseline was the first blood sampling point, followed by cycle 4 day 1 and cycle 7 day 1. Trimming took 4 bases from V and 5 from J, leaving 8 bases between them. CDR1 is WNHNN, CDR2 SYGVQD, per germline (reference sequence). The CDR3 runs to 12 residues. The source material was CD4+ or CD8+ T cells sorted from blood, sampled in a trial of the OX40 agonist ivuxolimab. The sequence came from an adult with an advanced solid tumor such as melanoma, head and neck, liver or kidney cancer. The J gene is TRBJ1-1, the V gene TRBV10-1; D not resolved. CDR3 loop: CASSGKGTEAFF. The CDR3 nucleotides read TGCGCCAGCAGTGGAAAAGGGACTGAAGCTTTCTTT.